This T cell receptor beta chain originates from a study of blood T cell repertoires in COVID-19. Study summary: The samples span acute and convalescent COVID-19 from the United States, Italy and Spain. In each case, the material was cDNA or gDNA derived from T cells, B-cell-depleted T cells, or PBMCs.

Per the original data handling: Nucleated cell counts were estimated from reference gene primer amplification. The protocol was immunoSEQ multiplex PCR, while the TCRdb copy is restricted to in-frame clones and leaves out a portion. The V and J calls and clone size are taken from that table; D and trimming were inferred from the DNA. The table lists roughly 260,000 clones, roughly 86% of them singletons. This clone was counted between two and nine times. Other DNA sequences in the same sample also yield this CDR3. The germline V gene encodes CDR1 SGHTA and CDR2 FQGTGA. This CDR3 is built from 16 residues. J lost 5 bases, V lost 2 bases, and 8 bases had no gene match.

Material: peripheral blood. The chain combines TRBV7-3 with TRBJ2-3, with TRBD2 identical over 9 bases. The TCR sequence derives from a woman aged 45-59 years with acute or convalescent COVID-19. The CDR3 is CASSLGASGMGDTQYF. The CDR3, as DNA: TGTGCCAGCAGCTTAGGGGCTAGCGGGATGGGAGATACGCAGTATTTT. Full variable domain (rest looked up from reference TRBV7-3 and TRBJ2-3): GAGVSQTPSNKVTEKGKYVELRCDPISGHTALYWYRQSLGQGPEFLIYFQGTGAADDSGLPNDRFFAVRPEGSVSTLKIQRTERGDSAVYLCASSLGASGMGDTQYFGPGTRLTVL.